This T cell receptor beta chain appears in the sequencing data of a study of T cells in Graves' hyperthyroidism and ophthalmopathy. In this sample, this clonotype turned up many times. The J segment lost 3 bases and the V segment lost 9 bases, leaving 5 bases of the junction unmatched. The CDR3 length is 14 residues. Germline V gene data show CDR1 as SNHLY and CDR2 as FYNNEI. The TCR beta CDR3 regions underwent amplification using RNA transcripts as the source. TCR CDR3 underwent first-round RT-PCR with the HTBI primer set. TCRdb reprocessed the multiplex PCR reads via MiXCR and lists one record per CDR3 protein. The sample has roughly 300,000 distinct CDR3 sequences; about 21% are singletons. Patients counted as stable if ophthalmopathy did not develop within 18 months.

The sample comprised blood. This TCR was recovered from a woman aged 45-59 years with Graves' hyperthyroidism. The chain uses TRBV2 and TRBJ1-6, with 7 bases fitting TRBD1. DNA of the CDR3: TGTGCCAGTGCCCGGGACAGCTATAATTCACCCCTCCACTTT. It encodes CASARDSYNSPLHF.